One sample yielded the 4 T cell receptor beta chains listed below, sequenced in a study of T cells in women clearing cervical HPV infection. Some clones are missing from TCRdb's copy, which holds only in-frame ones; the method was immunoSEQ multiplex PCR. This sample's table reports 30,000 or so clones. The specimen sequenced was blood buffy coat. Receptors were obtained from a woman aged 18 to 69 with a cervical HPV16 infection that either progressed to CIN3+ or cleared (not recorded which).

As concerns this clone: The CDR3 goes on 3 residues after the read ends, and that part is filled in from the germline J gene. The chain joins TRBV19 to TRBJ1-1; D unresolved. Trimming left V 0 bases short and J 6 bases short, with 8 bases between. CDR3 length: 13 residues. The germline CDR1 and CDR2 sequences are LNHDA and SQIVND (reference sequence). CDR3 residues: CASSIDLSAEAFF. The sequenced CDR3 bases are TGTGCCAGTAGTATAGATCTGTCAGCTGAA.

Remarks on this clone: The read ends 3 residues shy of where the CDR3 ends; the end is completed using the germline J gene. The V gene is TRBV7-2, the J gene TRBJ1-5; no firm D call. The V gene's germline CDR1 is SGHTA and CDR2 FQGNSA. This CDR3 has 15 residues. V lost 5 bases and J 3 bases, leaving 14 bases between the germline ends. The CDR3 reads CASSQGVGLNQPQHF. CDR3 bases read: TGTGCCAGCAGCCAAGGCGTTGGGCTCAATCAGCCC. Looking up the rest from reference TRBV7-2 and TRBJ1-5 gives the full variable domain: GAGVSQSPSNKVTEKGKDVELRCDPISGHTALYWYRQSLGQGLEFLIYFQGNSAPDKSGLPSDRFSAERTGGSVSTLTIQRTQQEDSAVYLCASSQGVGLNQPQHFGDGTRLSIL.

Details on this clone: The CDR3 goes on 3 residues after the read ends, and that part is filled in from the germline J gene. This rearrangement joins TRBV10-2 to TRBJ2-5; the D gene could be TRBD1 or TRBD2 (5 bases each). This CDR3 comprises 15 residues. Deletions cut 4 bases from V and 5 bases from J, with 17 bases between. CDR1 and CDR2 (germline): WSHSY, SAAADI. The DNA read from the CDR3 is TGCGCCAGCAGTGCTCAGAGGGGTAGGGAGGAGACC. Protein sequence: CASSAQRGREET. The CDR3, in full, reads CASSAQRGREETQYF.

Turning to this clone: The read ends 3 residues shy of where the CDR3 ends; the end is completed using the germline J gene. V is TRBV14 and J is TRBJ1-2, with a possible D match to TRBD1 (6 bases). The CDR3 covers 13 residues. The V end was cut by 1 base, the J end by 5 bases, with 8 bases between. Germline-derived CDR1 and CDR2 are SGHDN and FVKESK. The CDR3 loop is CASSQGRGYGYTF. CDR3 bases read: TGTGCCAGCAGCCAAGGAAGGGGGTATGGC. The full variable domain, rest sourced from reference TRBV14 and TRBJ1-2, is EAGVTQFPSHSVIEKGQTVTLRCDPISGHDNLYWYRRVMGKEIKFLLHFVKESKQDESGMPNNRFLAERTGGTYSTLKVQPAELEDSGVYFCASSQGRGYGYTFGSGTRLTVV.